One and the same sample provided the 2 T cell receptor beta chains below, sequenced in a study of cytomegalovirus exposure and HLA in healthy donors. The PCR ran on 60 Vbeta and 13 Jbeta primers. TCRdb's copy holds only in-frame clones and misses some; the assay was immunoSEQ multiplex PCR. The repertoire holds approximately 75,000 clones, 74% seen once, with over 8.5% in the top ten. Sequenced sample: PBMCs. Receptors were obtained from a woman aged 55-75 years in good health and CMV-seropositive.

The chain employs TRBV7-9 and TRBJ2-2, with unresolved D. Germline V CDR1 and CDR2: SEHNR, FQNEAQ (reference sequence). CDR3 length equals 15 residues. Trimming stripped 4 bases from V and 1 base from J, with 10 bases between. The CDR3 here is CASSSVRRNTGELFF. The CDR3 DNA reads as TGTGCCAGCAGCTCCGTAAGGAGGAACACCGGGGAGCTGTTTTTT.

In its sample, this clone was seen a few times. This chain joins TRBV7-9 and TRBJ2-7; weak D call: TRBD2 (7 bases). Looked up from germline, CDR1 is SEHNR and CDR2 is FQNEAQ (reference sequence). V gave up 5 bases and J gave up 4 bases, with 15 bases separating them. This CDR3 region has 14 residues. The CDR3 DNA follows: TGTGCCAGCAGCACCGAGGGGGGGCGATACGAGCAGTACTTC. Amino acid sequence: CASSTEGGRYEQYF.